Listed below are T cell receptor beta chains from one sample, sequenced in a study of cytomegalovirus exposure and HLA in healthy donors. Method: immunoSEQ multiplex PCR; TCRdb's copy keeps in-frame clones and lacks some. The data contain some 150,000 clones, about 75% of them seen just once; the ten biggest clones take up about 6.4%. Source material: PBMCs. The receptor source for this set is a man aged 35 to 55 in good health and CMV-seropositive. The CDR3 runs from the conserved cysteine through the conserved F or W. The D gene is left open where the match is weak. Clone size is not always given. Where it is, it says once, few, many or a class for expanded clones.

clone size,V gene,D gene,J gene,CDR3 protein,CDR3 DNA
.,TRBV28,.,TRBJ2-1,CASNNLRGGTSYNEQFF,TGTGCCAGCAATAACCTTCGCGGGGGCACCTCCTACAATGAGCAGTTCTTC
.,TRBV19,TRBD1,TRBJ1-1,CATYSQKGAGTKNTEAFF,TGTGCCACCTACTCCCAGAAGGGGGCAGGGACCAAGAACACTGAAGCTTTCTTT
.,TRBV2,TRBD2,TRBJ2-1,CARASGRAVEQFF,TGTGCCAGGGCTAGCGGGAGGGCCGTCGAGCAGTTCTTC
.,TRBV7-9,.,TRBJ1-1,CSSSFSLNTEAFF,TGTTCCAGCAGCTTTTCGTTGAACACTGAAGCTTTCTTT
.,TRBV27,TRBD2,TRBJ2-7,CASSGLAGYEQYF,TGTGCCAGCAGTGGACTAGCGGGATACGAGCAGTACTTC
.,TRBV29-1,TRBD2,TRBJ2-6,CSVFGGSGANGLTF,TGCAGCGTTTTCGGGGGGTCTGGGGCCAACGGCCTGACTTTC
.,TRBV27,TRBD2,TRBJ2-7,CASSFQREGSYEQYF,TGTGCCAGCAGTTTTCAGCGGGAGGGCTCCTACGAGCAGTACTTC
.,TRBV5-1,.,TRBJ2-5,CASSSDSFREQYF,TGCGCCAGCAGCTCGGACAGCTTCAGAGAGCAGTACTTC
.,TRBV6-5,TRBD2,TRBJ2-7,CASSSGLAGDEQYF,TGTGCCAGCAGCTCGGGACTAGCGGGAGACGAGCAGTACTTC
.,TRBV5-4,.,TRBJ2-5,CASSLATVKKETQYF,TGTGCCAGCAGCTTGGCGACAGTAAAAAAAGAGACCCAGTACTTC
.,TRBV29-1,TRBD1,TRBJ2-1,CSVETQGVYNEQFF,TGCAGCGTTGAAACACAGGGGGTCTACAATGAGCAGTTCTTC
once,TRBV4-2,.,TRBJ2-3,CASSQDLGLSTDTQYF,TGTGCCAGCAGCCAAGATCTGGGACTCAGCACAGATACGCAGTATTTT
.,TRBV27,TRBD1,TRBJ1-2,CASSKTGINYGYTF,TGTGCCAGCAGCAAGACAGGGATTAACTATGGCTACACCTTC
.,TRBV7-3,.,TRBJ2-1,CASSLMGANNEQFF,TGTGCCAGCAGCTTAATGGGAGCCAACAATGAGCAGTTCTTC
.,TRBV27,.,TRBJ2-6,CASSIMDRYRPGANGLTF,TGTGCCAGCAGCATAATGGACAGATATCGCCCTGGGGCCAACGGCCTGACTTTC
.,TRBV28,.,TRBJ2-1,CASSLAGIGDNEQFF,TGTGCCAGCAGTTTGGCAGGGATCGGTGACAATGAGCAGTTCTTC
.,TRBV19,TRBD2,TRBJ2-2,CASSIVSGRSKTGELFF,TGTGCCAGTAGTATAGTTAGCGGGAGGAGTAAGACCGGGGAGCTGTTTTTT
.,TRBV7-3,.,TRBJ1-1,CASSATGRNTEAFF,TGTGCCAGCAGCGCGACAGGTAGGAACACTGAAGCTTTCTTT
.,TRBV6-1,TRBD2,TRBJ2-1,CASSEAPGGLAGEGEQFF,TGTGCCAGCAGTGAAGCGCCCGGGGGACTAGCGGGAGAGGGTGAGCAGTTCTTC
.,TRBV5-4,TRBD1,TRBJ2-7,CASSSGTGPSYEQYF,TGTGCCAGCAGCTCCGGGACAGGTCCGTCCTACGAGCAGTACTTC
.,TRBV19,TRBD1,TRBJ2-5,CASSQTGGETQYF,TGTGCCAGTAGTCAGACAGGGGGCGAGACCCAGTACTTC
.,TRBV11-3,.,TRBJ2-5,CASSPEAGRETQYF,TGTGCCAGCAGCCCAGAGGCAGGGAGGGAGACCCAGTACTTC
.,TRBV28,TRBD1,TRBJ1-1,CASGRDRGLWAFF,TGTGCCAGCGGTAGGGACAGGGGGTTGTGGGCTTTCTTT
.,TRBV4-1,TRBD1,TRBJ2-7,CASSPLTGVGEQYF,TGCGCCAGCAGCCCCCTAACAGGGGTAGGGGAGCAGTACTTC
.,TRBV27,TRBD1,TRBJ1-2,CASRSGQGDGYTF,TGTGCCAGCAGGAGCGGACAGGGGGATGGCTACACCTTC
.,TRBV21-1,.,TRBJ2-3,CASRHRGRVTDTQYF,TGTGCCAGCCGTCACAGGGGGCGCGTCACAGATACGCAGTATTTT
.,TRBV25-1,.,TRBJ2-1,CASSELDRNNEQFF,TGTGCCAGCAGTGAATTGGACAGAAACAATGAGCAGTTCTTC
.,TRBV2,.,TRBJ2-2,CASSVGGTNTGELFF,TGTGCCAGCAGTGTTGGCGGAACGAACACCGGGGAGCTGTTTTTT
few,TRBV28,TRBD1,TRBJ1-2,CAIRERGRNYGYTF,TGTGCCATAAGAGAGAGGGGGCGTAACTATGGCTACACCTTC
.,TRBV6-6,.,TRBJ1-6,CASSNQGNSPLHF,TGTGCCAGCAGTAACCAGGGGAATTCACCCCTCCACTTT
once,TRBV30,.,TRBJ1-1,CAWGEGTQAFF,TGTGCCTGGGGGGAAGGGACACAGGCTTTCTTT
.,TRBV19,TRBD2,TRBJ2-1,CASSSGLAGAYNEQFF,TGTGCCAGTAGTAGCGGACTAGCGGGAGCTTACAATGAGCAGTTCTTC
.,TRBV30,TRBD2,TRBJ2-1,CAYIPQTSGTVQFF,TGTGCCTATATCCCCCAGACTAGCGGGACGGTTCAGTTCTTC
.,TRBV18,.,TRBJ2-4,CASSSPGNIQYF,TGTGCCAGCTCCTCCCCGGGAAACATTCAGTACTTC
.,TRBV6-5,TRBD1,TRBJ2-7,CASSFTTGTGDNEQYF,TGTGCCAGCAGTTTTACGACCGGGACAGGGGACAATGAGCAGTACTTC
.,TRBV6-6,TRBD1,TRBJ2-5,CASSDRGGMETQYF,TGTGCCAGCAGTGACAGGGGGGGGATGGAGACCCAGTACTTC
.,TRBV4-1,.,TRBJ2-7,CASSHLQGPHEQYF,TGCGCCAGCAGCCATTTACAGGGTCCCCACGAGCAGTACTTC
once,TRBV27,TRBD1,TRBJ1-6,CASSPEDRLYNSPLHF,TGTGCCAGCAGTCCCGAGGACAGGCTCTATAATTCACCCCTCCACTTT
once,TRBV6-5,TRBD1,TRBJ2-7,CASSRDRGPSEQYF,TGTGCCAGCAGTAGGGACAGGGGTCCCTCCGAGCAGTACTTC
.,TRBV9,.,TRBJ1-2,CASSVMDRDGYTF,TGTGCCAGCAGCGTAATGGACAGAGATGGCTACACCTTC
.,TRBV7-2,.,TRBJ1-5,CASSLDALGNQPQHF,TGTGCCAGCAGCTTAGATGCGCTTGGCAATCAGCCCCAGCATTTT
.,TRBV18,TRBD1,TRBJ2-3,CASSAETGVTDTQYF,TGTGCCAGCTCTGCTGAGACAGGGGTCACAGATACGCAGTATTTT
.,TRBV7-9,TRBD2,TRBJ2-7,CASSFSGRGHEQYF,TGTGCCAGCAGCTTTAGCGGGAGAGGCCACGAGCAGTACTTC
few,TRBV28,.,TRBJ2-6,CALGRGSGANVLTF,TGTGCCCTGGGGAGGGGGAGTGGGGCCAACGTCCTGACTTTC
.,TRBV5-1,.,TRBJ2-3,CASSVLSPGADTQYF,TGCGCCAGCAGCGTTCTGTCTCCCGGTGCAGATACGCAGTATTTT
few,TRBV6-1,TRBD2,TRBJ2-3,CAHGAGVVGTDTQYF,TGTGCCCACGGGGCGGGAGTTGTCGGCACAGATACGCAGTATTTT
.,TRBV7-6,TRBD2,TRBJ2-7,CASSSRGTYEQYF,TGTGCCAGCAGCTCGCGGGGGACCTACGAGCAGTACTTC
.,TRBV25-1,.,TRBJ2-3,CASSESSGYTQYF,TGTGCCAGCAGTGAATCGAGCGGGTATACGCAGTATTTT
.,TRBV5-8,.,TRBJ2-7,CASSFYAAEGEQYF,TGTGCCAGCAGCTTTTATGCTGCGGAAGGCGAGCAGTACTTC
.,TRBV19,TRBD2,TRBJ2-1,CASSIPLTSGFYNEQFF,TGTGCCAGTAGTATCCCCTTGACTAGCGGGTTCTACAATGAGCAGTTCTTC
.,TRBV7-9,.,TRBJ1-1,CSSSLTLGRAFF,TGTTCCAGCAGCTTAACTTTGGGGAGAGCTTTCTTT
once,TRBV19,.,TRBJ1-1,CASSPDRKGKAFF,TGTGCCAGTAGCCCCGACAGGAAGGGGAAAGCTTTCTTT
.,TRBV5-4,TRBD1,TRBJ2-7,CASSGGTGSKSSEQYF,TGTGCCAGCAGCGGGGGGACAGGCTCGAAATCGAGCGAGCAGTACTTC